One TCR beta chain is described in this entry. Original handling: Estimates of nucleated cell counts were drawn from the amplification of reference gene primers. This table comes from immunoSEQ multiplex PCR, and its TCRdb copy is limited to in-frame clones, with some not included. From that table come the V and J calls and clone size; the DNA was used to work out D and trimming. The data contain 250,000 to 350,000 clones, about 89% of them seen just once; the ten biggest clones take up 6.5% to 9.5%. This sample is part of a study of blood T cell repertoires in COVID-19. Study summary: The United States, Italy and Spain were the sources of the acute and convalescent COVID-19 samples. In each case, the material was cDNA or gDNA derived from T cells, B-cell-depleted T cells, or PBMCs.

Germline CDR1 MGHDK, CDR2 SYGVNS. Unmatched junction bases numbered 3, after V lost 2 bases and J lost 11 bases. This CDR3 is built from 11 residues. The source material was peripheral blood. The chain is built from TRBV25-1 and TRBJ2-7; 7 bases agree with TRBD2. The sequence came from a woman aged 45-60 years who had recovered from COVID-19. The CDR3 sequence is CASSERTRKYF. In nucleotides, the CDR3 is TGTGCCAGCAGTGAAAGGACTAGAAAGTACTTC.